In this sample, the clone carrying this TCR beta chain turned up a few times. Its antigen is as yet unknown. What was sequenced were expressed TCRB transcripts, since all of the isolated RNA had been reverse transcribed. Here immunoSEQ multiplex PCR was the method, and the copy in TCRdb shows in-frame clones only, minus some. The repertoire consists of a few hundred thousand clones, with 8.5% to 10% occurring once and the leading ten covering about 0.6%. The data derive from a study of beta chain features in type 1 diabetes. Broader study findings: Type 1 diabetes patients showed fewer insertions and more deletions at VDJ junctions. There was a moderate but significant shortening of TCRB CDR3s in all four CD4+ subsets of Type 1 diabetes patients. Whether TCRB rearrangement is influenced by HLA type went unresolved here. Across patients, naive, central memory and Treg TCRB repertoires exhibited apparently greater similarity than was observed across healthy donors.

Germline CDR1 and CDR2: MDHEN and SYDVKM. The CDR3 spans 14 residues. Trimming took 5 bases from V and 3 from J; bases not matched to a gene: 6. A single heparinised draw of roughly 120 mL on average was taken per donor. Sequenced material: central memory CD4+ T cells from blood. The rearrangement links TRBV28 to TRBJ1-2; TRBD1 matches at 7 bases. The receptor was derived from a man aged 25-40 years with type 1 diabetes. The CDR3 protein is CASSPGGWDYGYTF. The CDR3 coding sequence is TGTGCCAGCAGTCCAGGGGGATGGGACTATGGCTACACCTTC.